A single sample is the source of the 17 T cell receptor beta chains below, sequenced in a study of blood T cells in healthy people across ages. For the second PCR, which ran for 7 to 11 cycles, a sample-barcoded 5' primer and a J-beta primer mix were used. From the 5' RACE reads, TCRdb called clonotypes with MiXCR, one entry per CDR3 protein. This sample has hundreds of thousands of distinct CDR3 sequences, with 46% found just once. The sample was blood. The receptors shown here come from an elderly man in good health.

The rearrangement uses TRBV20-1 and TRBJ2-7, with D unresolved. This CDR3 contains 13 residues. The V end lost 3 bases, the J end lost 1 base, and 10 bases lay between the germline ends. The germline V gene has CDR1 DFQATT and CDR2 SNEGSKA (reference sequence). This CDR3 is CSAREYSSYEQYF. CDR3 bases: TGCAGTGCTAGGGAGTACAGTTCCTACGAGCAGTACTTC.

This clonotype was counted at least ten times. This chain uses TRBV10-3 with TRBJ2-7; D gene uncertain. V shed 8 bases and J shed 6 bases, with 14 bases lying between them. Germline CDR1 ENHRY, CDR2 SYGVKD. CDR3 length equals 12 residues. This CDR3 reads CAIAETSVEQYF. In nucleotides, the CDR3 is TGTGCCATCGCAGAGACTTCCGTCGAGCAGTACTTC.

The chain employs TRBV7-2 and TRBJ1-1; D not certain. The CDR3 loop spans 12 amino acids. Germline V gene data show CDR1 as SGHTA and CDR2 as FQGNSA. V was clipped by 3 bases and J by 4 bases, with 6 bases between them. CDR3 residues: CASSFMSTEAFF. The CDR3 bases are TGTGCCAGCAGCTTTATGAGCACTGAAGCTTTCTTT.

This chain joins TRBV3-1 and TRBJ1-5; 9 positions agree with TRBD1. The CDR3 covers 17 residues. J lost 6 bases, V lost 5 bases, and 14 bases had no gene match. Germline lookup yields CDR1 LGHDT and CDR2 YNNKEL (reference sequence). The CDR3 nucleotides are TGTGCCAGCAGCTTAAGCCCCACCGGGACAGGGTTTCAGCCCCAGCATTTT. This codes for CASSLSPTGTGFQPQHF.

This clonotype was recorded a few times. The CDR3 coding sequence is TGTGCCAGCAGCTTGGGACAGGGTATCAACGAGCAGTACTTC. Its translation is CASSLGQGINEQYF. This chain uses TRBV5-4 with TRBJ2-7, with 7 positions matching TRBD1. The ends lost 0 bases at V and 5 bases at J; junction bases unmatched: 5. Germline assignment: CDR1 SGHNT and CDR2 YYREEE (reference sequence). The CDR3 is made up of 14 amino acids.

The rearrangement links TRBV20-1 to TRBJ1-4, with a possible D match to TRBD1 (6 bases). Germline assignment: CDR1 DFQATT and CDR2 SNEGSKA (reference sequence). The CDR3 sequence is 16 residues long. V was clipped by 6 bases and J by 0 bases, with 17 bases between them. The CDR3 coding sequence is TGCAGTGCAACAAGTAGGGGGACCGCAACTAATGAAAAACTGTTTTTT. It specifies CSATSRGTATNEKLFF.

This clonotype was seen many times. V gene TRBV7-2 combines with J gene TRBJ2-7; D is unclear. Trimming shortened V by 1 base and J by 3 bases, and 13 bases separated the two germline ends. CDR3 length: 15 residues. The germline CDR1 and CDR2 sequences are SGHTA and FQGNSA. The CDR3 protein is CASSLVGQPDYEQYF. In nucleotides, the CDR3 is TGTGCCAGCAGCTTAGTTGGTCAGCCAGACTACGAGCAGTACTTC.

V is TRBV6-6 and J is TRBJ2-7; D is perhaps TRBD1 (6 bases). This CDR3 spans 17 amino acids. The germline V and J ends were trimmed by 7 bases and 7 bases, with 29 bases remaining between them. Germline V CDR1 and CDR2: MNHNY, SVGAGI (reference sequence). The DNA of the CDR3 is TGTGCCAGCACCAAGGGGGTCCACGTGAGCTCCTACAATGAGCAGTACTTC. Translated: CASTKGVHVSSYNEQYF.

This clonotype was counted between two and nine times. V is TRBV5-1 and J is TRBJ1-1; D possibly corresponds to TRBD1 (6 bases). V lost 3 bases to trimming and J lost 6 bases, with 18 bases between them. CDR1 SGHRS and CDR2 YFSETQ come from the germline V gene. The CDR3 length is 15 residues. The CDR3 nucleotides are TGCGCCAGCAGCTCTAATTCAGGGGAACGCTCTGAAGCTTTCTTT. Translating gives CASSSNSGERSEAFF. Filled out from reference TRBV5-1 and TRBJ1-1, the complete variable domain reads KAGVTQTPRYLIKTRGQQVTLSCSPISGHRSVSWYQQTPGQGLQFLFEYFSETQRNKGNFPGRFSGRQFSNSRSEMNVSTLELGDSALYLCASSSNSGERSEAFFGQGTRLTVV.

CDR3 bases: TGTGCCAGCAGTTTAAGGCCGGGGTGGAGCTCCTACGAGCAGTACTTC. As protein: CASSLRPGWSSYEQYF. The genes are TRBV27 and TRBJ2-7, with D perhaps matching TRBD2 (5 bases). Per germline, CDR1 MNHEY and CDR2 SMNVEV (reference sequence). Trimming removed 2 bases from V and 0 bases from J, with 14 bases in between. The CDR3 consists of 16 residues.

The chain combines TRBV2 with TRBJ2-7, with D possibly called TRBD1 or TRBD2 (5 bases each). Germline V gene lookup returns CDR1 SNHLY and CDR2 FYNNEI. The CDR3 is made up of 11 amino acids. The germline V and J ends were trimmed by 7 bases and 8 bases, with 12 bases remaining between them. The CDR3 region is CASTPGRQQYF. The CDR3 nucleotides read TGTGCCAGCACACCGGGACGCCAGCAGTACTTC.

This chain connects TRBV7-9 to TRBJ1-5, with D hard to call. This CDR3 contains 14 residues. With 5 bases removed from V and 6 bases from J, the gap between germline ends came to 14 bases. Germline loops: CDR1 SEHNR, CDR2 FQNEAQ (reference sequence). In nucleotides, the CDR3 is TGTGCCAGCAGCCCGCACCGAGCGGGTCAGCCCCAGCATTTT. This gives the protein CASSPHRAGQPQHF. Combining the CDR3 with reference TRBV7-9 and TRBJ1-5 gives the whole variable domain DTGVSQNPRHKITKRGQNVTFRCDPISEHNRLYWYRQTLGQGPEFLTYFQNEAQLEKSRLLSDRFSAERPKGSFSTLEIQRTEQGDSAMYLCASSPHRAGQPQHFGDGTRLSIL.

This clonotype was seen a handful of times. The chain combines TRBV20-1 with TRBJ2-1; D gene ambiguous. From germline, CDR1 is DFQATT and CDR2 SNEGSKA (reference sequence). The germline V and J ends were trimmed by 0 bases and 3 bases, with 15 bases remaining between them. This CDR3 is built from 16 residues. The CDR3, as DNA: TGCAGTGCTAGAGATCCCGACAAGAGTAGCTACAATGAGCAGTTCTTC. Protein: CSARDPDKSSYNEQFF.

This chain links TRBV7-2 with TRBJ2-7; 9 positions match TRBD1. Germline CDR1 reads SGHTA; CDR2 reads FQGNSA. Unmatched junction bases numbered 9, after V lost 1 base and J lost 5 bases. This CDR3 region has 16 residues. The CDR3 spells CASSLVSGTGSHEQYF. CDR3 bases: TGTGCCAGCAGCTTAGTCTCGGGGACAGGGAGCCACGAGCAGTACTTC.

The CDR3 loop is CASSLGQGINYGYTF. CDR3 nucleotide sequence: TGTGCCAGCAGCCTGGGACAGGGGATTAACTATGGCTACACCTTC. This chain joins TRBV3-1 and TRBJ1-2; 10 nucleotides align to TRBD1. Germline CDR1 reads LGHDT; CDR2 reads YNNKEL (reference sequence). V shed 4 bases and J 1 base; nucleotides not matched to a gene: 3. The CDR3 contains 15 residues.

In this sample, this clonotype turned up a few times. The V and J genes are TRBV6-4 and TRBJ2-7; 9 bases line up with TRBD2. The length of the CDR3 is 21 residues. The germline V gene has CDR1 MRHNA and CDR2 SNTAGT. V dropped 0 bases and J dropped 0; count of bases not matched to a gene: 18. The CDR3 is CASSDSRGSGRLGGPSYEQYF. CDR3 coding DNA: TGTGCCAGCAGTGACTCGAGAGGTAGCGGGAGACTAGGAGGGCCCTCCTACGAGCAGTACTTC.

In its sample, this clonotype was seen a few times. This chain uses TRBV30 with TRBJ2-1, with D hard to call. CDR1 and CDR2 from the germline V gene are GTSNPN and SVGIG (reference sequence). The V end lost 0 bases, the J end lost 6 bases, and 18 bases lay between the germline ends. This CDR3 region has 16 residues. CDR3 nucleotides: TGTGCCTGGAGTGTAGGAGTGGGAAGGTTGTCCAATGAGCAGTTCTTC. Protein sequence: CAWSVGVGRLSNEQFF.